The 20 T cell receptor beta chains listed next were all sequenced from one sample in a study of T-cell memory formation after mild COVID-19. One entry per CDR3 protein, called by TCRdb with MiXCR from the 5' RACE reads. The data contain under 550,000 distinct CDR3 sequences, under 20% of them seen just once; the ten biggest clones take up approximately 21%. The sequencing input was PBMCs or a T cell subset sorted from them (not recorded which). Receptors originate from a man aged 18 to 29 who had mild COVID-19 (a few samples of this study predate the infection). Cell type and time point are not known.

The chain couples TRBV10-3 to TRBJ2-5; 10 nucleotides agree with TRBD2. The CDR3 is made up of 15 amino acids. The V and J ends lost 10 bases and 0 bases, in that order; junction bases with no gene match: 8. Germline CDR1 is ENHRY and CDR2 is SYGVKD. The CDR3 region has the DNA TGTGCCACCGGACCCGGGACTAGCGACCAAGAGACCCAGTACTTC. It translates to CATGPGTSDQETQYF.

J is TRBJ1-2 and V is TRBV6-2 or TRBV6-3; TRBD1 matches 10 bases. CDR1 and CDR2 from the germline V gene are MNHEY and SVGEGT. The CDR3 length is 14 residues. Trimming took 8 bases from V and 4 from J; bases not matched to a gene: 7. CDR3 region: CASRRDRGTYGYTF. CDR3 nucleotides: TGTGCCAGCCGGAGGGACAGGGGTACCTATGGCTACACCTTC.

The chain links TRBV16 to TRBJ2-5; tentatively, D is TRBD2 (6 bases). Trimming removed 0 bases from V and 7 bases from J, with 12 bases in between. Germline CDR1 is KGHSY and CDR2 is FQNENV. The CDR3 is 14 amino acids. The CDR3 bases are TGTGCCAGCAGCCAATCAGGAGGGTCCGGGACCCAGTACTTC. Encoded protein: CASSQSGGSGTQYF.

The rearrangement links TRBV7-2 to TRBJ2-3; 14 bases are a match to TRBD2. CDR3 length: 17 residues. V gave up 5 bases and J gave up 5 bases; unmatched junction bases: 9. Germline lookup yields CDR1 SGHTA and CDR2 FQGNSA. CDR3 bases: TGTGCCAGCAGCCGACTAGCGGGGGGGGCTCCGGGAGATACGCAGTATTTT. Amino acids: CASSRLAGGAPGDTQYF. The full variable domain, in which reference TRBV7-2 and TRBJ2-3 provide the parts outside the CDR3, is GAGVSQSPSNKVTEKGKDVELRCDPISGHTALYWYRQSLGQGLEFLIYFQGNSAPDKSGLPSDRFSAERTGGSVSTLTIQRTQQEDSAVYLCASSRLAGGAPGDTQYFGPGTRLTVL.

The chain carries TRBV28 and TRBJ1-4, with a tentative D call TRBD1 (6 bases). Germline CDR1 reads MDHEN; CDR2 reads SYDVKM. Trimming cost V 6 bases and J 3 bases, with 14 bases left between them. The CDR3 runs to 15 residues. The DNA for the CDR3 is TGTGCCAGCAGGACCGTGGGGGCGTCTAATGAAAAACTGTTTTTT. This encodes CASRTVGASNEKLFF.

Notes on this clonotype: The junction shows a germline mismatch at one end, possibly a read error. This rearrangement joins TRBV7-2 to TRBJ2-5; 15 bases fit TRBD2. The germline V gene has CDR1 SGHTA and CDR2 FQGNSA. The CDR3 spans 14 residues. The CDR3 sequence: CASSIQGLAGGYNF. The CDR3 nucleotides read TGTGCCAGCAGCATTCAGGGACTAGCGGGGGGCTACAACTTC.

The CDR3 DNA follows: TGTGCCAGCAGCTCAGGGTTATTCGGCTGGGAGCTGTTTTTT. The encoded protein is CASSSGLFGWELFF. The chain couples TRBV7-8 to TRBJ2-2; tentatively, D is TRBD1 (5 bases). This CDR3 is 14 amino acids long. In germline, CDR1 is SGHVS, CDR2 FQNEAQ. V lost 4 bases and J lost 9, with 15 bases in between.

The V and J genes are TRBV10-1 and TRBJ2-7, with 10 positions matching TRBD2. J lost 2 bases, V lost 5 bases, and 3 bases had no gene match. Looked up from germline, CDR1 is WNHNN and CDR2 is SYGVQD (reference sequence). The CDR3 consists of 14 residues. Here the CDR3 DNA reads TGCGCCAGCAGTCCTCTAGCGGGGGCCTACGAGCAGTACTTC. Residues: CASSPLAGAYEQYF.

The chain combines TRBV11-1 with TRBJ1-3; no firm D call. The CDR3 is 16 residues long. Germline values: CDR1 SGHAT, CDR2 FQDESV (reference sequence). Trimming cost V 4 bases and J 4 bases, with 17 bases left between them. The CDR3 nucleotides read TGTGCCAGCAGCTCCCCGGACCGAACTCTAGGAAACACCATATATTTT. Translation gives CASSSPDRTLGNTIYF.

This clonotype has more than one count but fewer than ten. V and J are TRBV3-1 and TRBJ1-2, with a tentative D call TRBD1 (5 bases). The CDR3 contains 16 residues. Germline V gene lookup returns CDR1 LGHDT and CDR2 YNNKEL (reference sequence). The V gene lost 3 bases and the J gene lost 1 base, with 15 bases spanning the gap. CDR3 in amino acids: CASSQVRGSGNYGYTF. The CDR3 bases are TGTGCCAGCAGCCAGGTCCGGGGGTCGGGTAACTATGGCTACACCTTC.

This clonotype has more than one count but fewer than ten. This chain joins TRBV4-1 and TRBJ2-5; the match to TRBD2 covers 7 bases. Germline loops: CDR1 MGHRA, CDR2 YSYEKL. The CDR3 is 16 residues long. Trimming cost V 4 bases and J 5 bases; bases outside gene matches: 13. The CDR3, as DNA: TGCGCCAGCAGCCGAGGTCACGGGGGGTCCGAGGAGACCCAGTACTTC. Amino acid sequence: CASSRGHGGSEETQYF.

In this sample, this clonotype turned up a few times. One end of the junction fails to match germline, which may point to a read error. This chain links TRBV4-3 with TRBJ1-2, with D uncertain. Germline lookup yields CDR1 LGHNA and CDR2 YSLEER. There are 14 residues in the CDR3. The CDR3 sequence: CASSQGVPSYVYTF. The CDR3 nucleotides read TGCGCCAGCAGCCAAGGCGTGCCCAGCTATGTCTACACCTTC.

This clonotype was counted a few times. The chain carries TRBV20-1 and TRBJ1-5; maybe TRBD1 (5 bases). The germline V gene encodes CDR1 DFQATT and CDR2 SNEGSKA (reference sequence). The CDR3 covers 16 residues. Trimming pared 0 bases from V and 7 bases from J, leaving 19 bases between. CDR3 in amino acids: CSARDRRVGGGQPQHF. The CDR3 bases are TGCAGTGCTAGAGATCGACGAGTCGGGGGTGGCCAGCCCCAGCATTTT.

This clonotype showed up just a few times. Because the CDR3's place on the DNA is in doubt, the DNA is left out and the CDR3 is given as listed by TCRdb. The chain employs TRBV19 and TRBJ1-5. Including both end residues, the CDR3 is 12 amino acids long. Germline lookup yields CDR1 LNHDA and CDR2 SQIVND (reference sequence). CDR3 sequence: CASTSGNQPQHF.

The chain joins TRBV4-2 to TRBJ2-3; a weak D match, TRBD2 (5 bases). Trimming removed 1 base from V and 3 bases from J, with 14 bases in between. Germline values: CDR1 LGHNA, CDR2 YNFKEQ. This CDR3 region has 16 residues. This CDR3 reads CASSQASVATTDTQYF. In DNA, the CDR3 is TGTGCCAGCAGCCAAGCCTCCGTAGCGACAACAGATACGCAGTATTTT.

This clonotype was counted a few times. The V call is TRBV12-3 or TRBV12-4, the J call TRBJ2-7; perhaps TRBD2 as D (5 bases). The CDR3 contains 14 residues. V lost 7 bases to trimming and J lost 3 bases, with 16 bases between them. The CDR3 sequence: CASKPGYGYYEQYF. The CDR3 DNA follows: TGTGCCAGCAAGCCGGGATATGGATACTACGAGCAGTACTTC.

This clonotype has just a few counts. This rearrangement joins TRBV5-1 to TRBJ2-7; 8 bases are a match to TRBD2. The J segment lost 3 bases and the V segment lost 4 bases, leaving 9 bases of the junction unmatched. In germline, CDR1 is SGHRS, CDR2 YFSETQ. CDR3 length: 15 amino acids. The DNA of the CDR3 is TGCGCCAGCAGCACCACCTTCGGGGGGGGCTACGAGCAGTACTTC. Translating it yields CASSTTFGGGYEQYF.

This clonotype was observed a few times. The J gene is TRBJ2-3, the V gene TRBV4-1; no clear D gene. This CDR3 is built from 12 residues. V was shortened by 3 bases and J by 8 bases, with 9 bases between the two germline ends. The V gene's germline CDR1 is MGHRA and CDR2 YSYEKL. CDR3 coding DNA: TGCGCCAGCAGCCATGTCCTGGGTACGCAGTATTTT. This codes for CASSHVLGTQYF.

This clonotype was counted only a few times. The chain has TRBV7-9 and TRBJ2-5; D possibly corresponds to TRBD1 (6 bases). The length of the CDR3 is 13 residues. V shed 4 bases and J shed 2 bases, with 8 bases lying between them. Germline V CDR1 and CDR2: SEHNR, FQNEAQ (reference sequence). CDR3: CASSYRAQETQYF. The CDR3 DNA reads TGTGCCAGCAGCTACAGGGCTCAAGAGACCCAGTACTTC.

This clonotype was counted many times. The chain joins TRBV5-1 to TRBJ2-5, with D possibly TRBD1 on 5 matching bases. The CDR3 has 14 residues. V lost 4 bases, J lost 5 bases, and 15 bases lay in between. The germline V gene encodes CDR1 SGHRS and CDR2 YFSETQ. The CDR3 sequence is CASSPGPRAETQYF. As DNA, the CDR3 is TGCGCCAGCAGCCCCGGACCCAGGGCGGAGACCCAGTACTTC.